These 9 T cell receptor beta chains came from one sample sequenced in a study of cytomegalovirus exposure and HLA in healthy donors. Both 60 Vbeta primers and 13 Jbeta primers went into the PCR. Some clones are missing from TCRdb's copy, which holds only in-frame ones; the method was immunoSEQ multiplex PCR. The data show roughly 130,000 clones, roughly 70% seen once. The specimen was PBMCs. The receptors were gathered from a man aged 35 to 55 in good health and CMV-seropositive.

This clone was detected a few times. Different DNA sequences within this sample yield the same CDR3. The rearrangement links TRBV9 to TRBJ2-2; possible D gene TRBD2, 5 bases. The germline V gene encodes CDR1 SGDLS and CDR2 YYNGEE. The CDR3 sequence is 14 residues long. The V gene lost 0 bases and the J gene lost 5 bases, with 8 bases spanning the gap. The chain's CDR3 is CASSVVPGTGELFF. In nucleotides, the CDR3 is TGTGCCAGCAGCGTAGTCCCGGGGACCGGGGAGCTGTTTTTT.

The chain combines TRBV18 with TRBJ2-2; D is possibly TRBD1 (5 bases). The ends were cut back, 3 bases at V and 1 base at J, with 9 bases in the middle. The CDR3 consists of 15 residues. Germline V gene lookup returns CDR1 KGHSH and CDR2 LQKENI. The CDR3 protein is CASSPYGQNTGELFF. The DNA of the CDR3 is TGTGCCAGCTCACCGTACGGACAGAACACCGGGGAGCTGTTTTTT.

The chain recombines TRBV27 with TRBJ2-1; D might be TRBD1 (5 bases). Germline-derived CDR1 and CDR2 are MNHEY and SMNVEV (reference sequence). The CDR3 length is 14 residues. The V end was cut by 2 bases, the J end by 10 bases, with 15 bases between. The CDR3 sequence: CASSLRGPTQEQFF. The CDR3 DNA reads as TGTGCCAGCAGTTTAAGGGGCCCCACCCAGGAGCAGTTCTTC.

Here the CDR3 reads CASRAEQEQRPQHF. Written as DNA, the CDR3 is TGTGCCAGCAGGGCAGAACAGGAACAACGGCCCCAGCATTTT. V gene TRBV6-1 combines with J gene TRBJ1-5, with TRBD1 as a possible D gene (5 bases). The length of the CDR3 is 14 residues. V lost 6 bases and J 9 bases, leaving 18 bases between the germline ends. The germline V gene has CDR1 MNHNS and CDR2 SASEGT.

The gene calls are TRBV6-5 and TRBJ1-2; possible D gene TRBD1, 6 bases. CDR1 MNHEY and CDR2 SVGAGI come from the germline V gene. CDR3 length: 16 residues. V dropped 2 bases and J dropped 8 bases, with 21 bases sitting between them. DNA of the CDR3: TGTGCCAGCAGTTACCCAGGGGCTGACGGGATGGGAGGCTACACCTTC. Protein sequence: CASSYPGADGMGGYTF.

This sequence joins TRBV10-3 and TRBJ2-2; possible D gene TRBD1, 6 bases. V gave up 1 base and J gave up 0 bases, with 15 bases separating them. The CDR3 length is 18 residues. Germline lookup yields CDR1 ENHRY and CDR2 SYGVKD. This CDR3 reads CAISELGQPIPNTGELFF. CDR3 in DNA: TGTGCCATCAGTGAGTTAGGACAGCCGATACCGAACACCGGGGAGCTGTTTTTT.

The chain couples TRBV13 to TRBJ1-3; 9 bases align to TRBD1. Germline lookup yields CDR1 PRHDT and CDR2 FYEKMQ (reference sequence). This CDR3 has 15 amino acids. Germline trimming cut 6 bases from V and 2 bases from J; bases unmatched to any gene: 5. CDR3 amino acids: CASSWTGDAGNTIYF. The CDR3 coding sequence is TGTGCCAGCAGTTGGACAGGGGATGCTGGAAACACCATATATTTT.

The chain employs TRBV15 and TRBJ2-7; tentative D call: TRBD2 (5 bases). V was cut by 0 bases and J by 0 bases, with 6 bases left in between. Germline V gene data show CDR1 as LNHNV and CDR2 as YYDKDF (reference sequence). This CDR3 has 14 amino acids. This CDR3 reads CATSRDGNSYEQYF. In DNA, the CDR3 is TGTGCCACCAGCAGAGACGGGAACTCCTACGAGCAGTACTTC.

The J gene is TRBJ2-7, the V gene TRBV5-8, with 9 bases identical to TRBD1. The germline V gene encodes CDR1 SGHTS and CDR2 YDEGEE. J was trimmed by 5 bases and V by 4 bases; bases with no gene match: 10. The CDR3 runs to 15 residues. The CDR3 DNA is TGTGCCAGCAGCAAAGGACAGGGGTTATTGAACGAGCAGTACTTC. This encodes CASSKGQGLLNEQYF.